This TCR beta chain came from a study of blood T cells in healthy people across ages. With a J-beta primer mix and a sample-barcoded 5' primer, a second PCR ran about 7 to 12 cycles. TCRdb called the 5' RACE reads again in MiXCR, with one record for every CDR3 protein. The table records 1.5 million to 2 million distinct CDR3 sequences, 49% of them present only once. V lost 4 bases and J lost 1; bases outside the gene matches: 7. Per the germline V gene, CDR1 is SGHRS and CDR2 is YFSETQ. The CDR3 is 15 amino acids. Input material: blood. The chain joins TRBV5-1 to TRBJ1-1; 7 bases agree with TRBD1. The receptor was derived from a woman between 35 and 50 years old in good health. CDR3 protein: CASSKSTGSNTEAFF. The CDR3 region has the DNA TGCGCCAGCAGCAAATCGACAGGGTCGAACACTGAAGCTTTCTTT. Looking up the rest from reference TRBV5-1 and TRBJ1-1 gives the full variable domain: KAGVTQTPRYLIKTRGQQVTLSCSPISGHRSVSWYQQTPGQGLQFLFEYFSETQRNKGNFPGRFSGRQFSNSRSEMNVSTLELGDSALYLCASSKSTGSNTEAFFGQGTRLTVV.